This T cell receptor beta chain was sequenced during a study of T cell changes during pregnancy in multiple sclerosis. Using immunoSEQ multiplex PCR, the repertoire was profiled, and TCRdb retains in-frame clones only, with some absent. The sample includes approximately 79,000 clones, about 93% of them seen just once. The CDR3 extends over 17 amino acids. V lost 1 base, J lost 0 bases, and 14 bases lay in between. The germline gives CDR1 SGHNT, CDR2 YENEEA. This receptor was obtained from a female donor in good health, enrolled as a control in a pregnancy study. The sequenced sample was peripheral blood, obtained in the second trimester of pregnancy. The chain employs TRBV11-3 and TRBJ2-3, with D perhaps TRBD2 (5 bases). This chain's CDR3 is CASSLGDTRSSTDTQYF. CDR3 bases: TGTGCCAGCAGCTTAGGGGATACTAGATCTAGCACAGATACGCAGTATTTT.